This record looks at one T cell receptor beta chain sequence and its context. This sample is part of a study of blood T cell repertoires in COVID-19. The CDR3 has 12 residues. Trimming took 4 bases from V and 8 from J; bases not matched to a gene: 1. Germline CDR1 and CDR2: MGHDK and SYGVNS. In the source study's methods: The authors estimated nucleated cell counts from reference gene primer amplification. Libraries were prepared by immunoSEQ multiplex PCR; TCRdb keeps only in-frame clonotypes and omits some of them. From that table come the V and J calls and clone size; the DNA was used to work out D and trimming. The sample has around 310,000 clones; approximately 88% are singletons.

The rearrangement joins TRBV25-1 to TRBJ2-1, with 8 bases that match TRBD2. Input material: PBMCs or T cells enriched from blood (not recorded which). The TCR sequence derives from a young man who had recovered from COVID-19. CDR3 sequence (DNA): TGTGCCAGCAGTGCGGGGGGGGATGAGCAGTTCTTC. Translated: CASSAGGDEQFF.